Listed below are T cell receptor beta chains from one sample, sequenced in a study of shared T cell receptors in the human thymus. Clones were read by immunoSEQ multiplex PCR, and TCRdb kept only the in-frame ones, dropping some. The table lists hundreds of thousands of clones, more than 75% of them singletons. The sample was also reused in another study, on human thymus T cells.

The sample consisted of thymocytes. The receptors shown here come from a boy under two years old with a congenital heart defect. The CDR3 runs from the conserved cysteine through the conserved F or W. The order of the fields is V gene, clone size, J gene, D gene, CDR3 length, CDR3 protein. D genes are given only for firm matches. Size values are once, few and many counts, or a class for expanded clones, and some rows have none.

V gene: TRBV5-1; clone size: -; J gene: TRBJ2-7; D gene: TRBD2; CDR3 length: 17; CDR3 protein: CASSLGLAGGRAYEQYF
V gene: TRBV25-1; clone size: -; J gene: TRBJ1-1; D gene: -; CDR3 length: 15; CDR3 protein: CASRSHRDNGTEAFF
V gene: TRBV23-1; clone size: -; J gene: TRBJ2-1; D gene: -; CDR3 length: 13; CDR3 protein: CASSKGHYNEQFF
V gene: TRBV15; clone size: -; J gene: TRBJ1-2; D gene: -; CDR3 length: 13; CDR3 protein: CATSRDESVDYTF
V gene: TRBV27; clone size: -; J gene: TRBJ2-5; D gene: TRBD2; CDR3 length: 13; CDR3 protein: CASGSGMVETQYF
V gene: TRBV11-3; clone size: -; J gene: TRBJ2-1; D gene: -; CDR3 length: 15; CDR3 protein: CASSRDAGNYNEQFF
V gene: TRBV11-2; clone size: -; J gene: TRBJ1-3; D gene: -; CDR3 length: 14; CDR3 protein: CASSLGGLGNTIYF
V gene: TRBV10-1; clone size: -; J gene: TRBJ2-1; D gene: TRBD2; CDR3 length: 16; CDR3 protein: CASSDPGGREYNEQFF
V gene: TRBV20-1; clone size: -; J gene: TRBJ2-1; D gene: -; CDR3 length: 11; CDR3 protein: CSVVPKREAFF
V gene: TRBV29-1; clone size: -; J gene: TRBJ2-5; D gene: TRBD1; CDR3 length: 13; CDR3 protein: CSVGGTGKDVKYF
V gene: TRBV5-8; clone size: -; J gene: TRBJ2-4; D gene: -; CDR3 length: 16; CDR3 protein: CASSTTGRRVKNIQYF
V gene: TRBV6-4; clone size: -; J gene: TRBJ2-5; D gene: TRBD2; CDR3 length: 13; CDR3 protein: CASSGGRGETQYF
V gene: TRBV6-1; clone size: -; J gene: TRBJ1-2; D gene: -; CDR3 length: 16; CDR3 protein: CASSEKGTPVNYGYTF
V gene: TRBV14; clone size: -; J gene: TRBJ2-1; D gene: TRBD2; CDR3 length: 15; CDR3 protein: CASSQKREGGDEQFF
V gene: TRBV18; clone size: few; J gene: TRBJ1-1; D gene: TRBD1; CDR3 length: 14; CDR3 protein: CASSLLPGQGTAFF
V gene: TRBV5-6; clone size: -; J gene: TRBJ1-2; D gene: TRBD1; CDR3 length: 16; CDR3 protein: CASSSTGLFLNYGYTF
V gene: TRBV5-1; clone size: -; J gene: TRBJ2-1; D gene: TRBD2; CDR3 length: 17; CDR3 protein: CASSLWPSGRAMREQFF
V gene: TRBV29-1; clone size: -; J gene: TRBJ2-5; D gene: TRBD2; CDR3 length: 12; CDR3 protein: CSAGLGGETQYF
V gene: TRBV6-6; clone size: once; J gene: TRBJ2-3; D gene: TRBD2; CDR3 length: 15; CDR3 protein: CASSGLAGIADTQYF
V gene: TRBV7-2; clone size: -; J gene: TRBJ1-5; D gene: TRBD1; CDR3 length: 19; CDR3 protein: CASSLGGGQGTNSNQPQHF
V gene: TRBV4-1; clone size: -; J gene: TRBJ1-5; D gene: -; CDR3 length: 19; CDR3 protein: CASSHHHSVTGSINQPQHF
V gene: TRBV11-1; clone size: -; J gene: TRBJ1-4; D gene: TRBD1; CDR3 length: 15; CDR3 protein: CASSFGQGVQEKLFF
V gene: TRBV19; clone size: -; J gene: TRBJ2-1; D gene: -; CDR3 length: 16; CDR3 protein: CASSISSVSSYNEQFF
V gene: TRBV27; clone size: -; J gene: TRBJ2-7; D gene: TRBD2; CDR3 length: 16; CDR3 protein: CASSPTSGSSSYEQYF
V gene: TRBV11-3; clone size: -; J gene: TRBJ1-1; D gene: -; CDR3 length: 13; CDR3 protein: CASSLTGNTEAFF
V gene: TRBV6-5; clone size: -; J gene: TRBJ2-7; D gene: TRBD2; CDR3 length: 14; CDR3 protein: CASGKAGLSYEQYF
V gene: TRBV4-3; clone size: -; J gene: TRBJ2-1; D gene: TRBD2; CDR3 length: 17; CDR3 protein: CASSQDSLAGGHNEQFF
V gene: TRBV5-1; clone size: -; J gene: TRBJ2-7; D gene: -; CDR3 length: 12; CDR3 protein: CASSPTSHEQYF
V gene: TRBV18; clone size: -; J gene: TRBJ2-2; D gene: -; CDR3 length: 13; CDR3 protein: CASSPQADGELFF
V gene: TRBV4-2; clone size: -; J gene: TRBJ2-1; D gene: -; CDR3 length: 15; CDR3 protein: CASSQGLGGGREQFF
V gene: TRBV5-1; clone size: -; J gene: -; D gene: TRBD2; CDR3 length: 15; CDR3 protein: CASSYAGGGSYEQYF
V gene: TRBV5-6; clone size: -; J gene: TRBJ1-5; D gene: -; CDR3 length: 15; CDR3 protein: CASSLGAGSGQPQHF
V gene: TRBV29-1; clone size: -; J gene: TRBJ1-1; D gene: -; CDR3 length: 13; CDR3 protein: CSVGDRMNTEAFF
V gene: TRBV7-9; clone size: -; J gene: TRBJ2-1; D gene: TRBD2; CDR3 length: 15; CDR3 protein: CASSGGLAVYNEQFF
V gene: TRBV7-2; clone size: once; J gene: TRBJ2-4; D gene: -; CDR3 length: 15; CDR3 protein: CASSLLARPKNIQYF
V gene: TRBV15; clone size: -; J gene: TRBJ2-1; D gene: TRBD2; CDR3 length: 17; CDR3 protein: CATSRSSTSGRNNEQFF
V gene: TRBV7-2; clone size: -; J gene: TRBJ2-7; D gene: -; CDR3 length: 13; CDR3 protein: CASSSSPSYEQYF
V gene: TRBV13; clone size: -; J gene: TRBJ2-7; D gene: -; CDR3 length: 14; CDR3 protein: CASSSPRGVYEQYF
V gene: TRBV11-3; clone size: -; J gene: TRBJ2-7; D gene: TRBD1; CDR3 length: 16; CDR3 protein: CASSCSPSDRSYEQYF
V gene: TRBV7-2; clone size: -; J gene: TRBJ2-3; D gene: -; CDR3 length: 17; CDR3 protein: CASSLRRWEASTDTQYF
V gene: TRBV4-3; clone size: -; J gene: TRBJ2-1; D gene: TRBD2; CDR3 length: 16; CDR3 protein: CASSQEREAAYNEQFF
V gene: TRBV19; clone size: -; J gene: TRBJ1-3; D gene: TRBD1; CDR3 length: 16; CDR3 protein: CASGRGYRASGNTIYF
V gene: TRBV5-5; clone size: -; J gene: TRBJ2-2; D gene: TRBD2; CDR3 length: 18; CDR3 protein: CASSLGWGGNANTGELFF